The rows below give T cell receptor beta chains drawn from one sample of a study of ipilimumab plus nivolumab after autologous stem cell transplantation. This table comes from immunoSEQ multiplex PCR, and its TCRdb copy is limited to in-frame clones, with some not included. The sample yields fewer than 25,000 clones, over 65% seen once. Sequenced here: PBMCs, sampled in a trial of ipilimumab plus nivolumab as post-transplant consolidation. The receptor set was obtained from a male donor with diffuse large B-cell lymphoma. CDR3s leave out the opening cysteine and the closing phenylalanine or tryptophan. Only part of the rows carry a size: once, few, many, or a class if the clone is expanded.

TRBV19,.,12,ASTPEPSTDTQY
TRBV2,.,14,ASLLRPDTLRGGYT
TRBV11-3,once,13,ASSPGRGRTYEQY
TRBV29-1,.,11,SGATALGNEQF
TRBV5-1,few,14,ASSSRLAGPYNEQF
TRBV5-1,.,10,ASSLDKEGYT
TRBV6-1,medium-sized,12,ASSEQFSNQPQH
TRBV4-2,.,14,ASSQDRGQGTGELF
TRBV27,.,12,ASGLRGSWSPLH
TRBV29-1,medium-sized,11,SVRDPENTEAF
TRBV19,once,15,ASTPGTSGGASHEQY
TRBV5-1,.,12,ASSLLQGHQPQH
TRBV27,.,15,ASSLIGTGATNYGYT
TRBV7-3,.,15,ASSLWAPGNGNSPLH
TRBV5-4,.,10,ASSQGRTEAF
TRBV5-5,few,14,ASSLGPSANTGELF
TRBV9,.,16,ASSVARTGGTGDYGYT
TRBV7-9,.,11,ASSEDRLYEQY
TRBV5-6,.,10,ASSIDSYGYT
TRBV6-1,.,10,ATQGVGEKLF
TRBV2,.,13,ASSFGLSSSYEQY
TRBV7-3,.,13,ASSRTSGSVSEQF
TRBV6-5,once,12,ASSYSHRDYGYT
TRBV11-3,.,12,ASSPGVGLGGYT
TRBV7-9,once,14,ASSTLLAGGRDTQY
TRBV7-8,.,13,ASSLTQGNLYGYT
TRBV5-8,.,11,ASRLRANTEAF
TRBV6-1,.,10,ASRAADYEQY
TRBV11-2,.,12,ASRGQGARYGYT
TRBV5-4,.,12,ASSLRSQDYGYT
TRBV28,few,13,ASTGAGWSKETQY
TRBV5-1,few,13,ASSLATGEREKLF
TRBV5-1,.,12,ASSPEGGGETQY
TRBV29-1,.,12,SVEEDEGIYGYT
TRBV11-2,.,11,ASSLGTTYEQY
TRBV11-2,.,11,ASSFGLGETQY
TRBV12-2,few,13,ASRLGGHEAPIQY
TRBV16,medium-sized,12,ASNPHGGYNEQY
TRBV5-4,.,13,ASSSTSGFSYEQY
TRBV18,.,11,ASSPDLNTEAF
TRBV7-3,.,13,ASSPGQGPYNEQF
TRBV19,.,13,ASSIGLAGTQEQF
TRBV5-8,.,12,ASSPTERGSPLH
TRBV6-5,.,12,ARDRQGNFYEQY
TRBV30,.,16,AWSVWAGQPSGANVLT
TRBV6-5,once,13,ASRPWTGLINEQF
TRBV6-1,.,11,ASSATNTGELF
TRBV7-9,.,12,ASSSRKGGEKLF
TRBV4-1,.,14,ASSQDDLSSTDTQY
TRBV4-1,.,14,ASSQEGRSSYNEQF
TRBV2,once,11,ASRLAVYNEQF
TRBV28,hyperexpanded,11,ATSRRGPTEAF
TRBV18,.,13,ASSHEDGSNQPQH
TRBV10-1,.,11,ASSEGLNNEQF
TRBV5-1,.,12,ASSLVSSGEKLF
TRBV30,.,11,AWSRPSKDTQY
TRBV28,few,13,ASSFLTGFGNTIY
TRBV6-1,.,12,ASSEARTGGRAF
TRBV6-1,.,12,ASSYIFQDSPLH